Below, one TCR beta chain is given with its context. The antigen remains unidentified. The data derive from a study of T cell responses to AZD1222 COVID-19 vaccine. Study-level points and caveats: Of the AZD1222 recipients, only five to seven were seropositive at baseline.

TCRdb's table, derived via immunoSEQ multiplex PCR, lists solely in-frame clones and lacks some. This table has some 79,000 clones, about 78% appearing once. The CDR3 totals 14 residues. The V and J ends lost 2 bases and 4 bases, in that order; junction bases with no gene match: 2. Per germline, CDR1 SGHVS and CDR2 FNYEAQ. Source: peripheral blood, taken 28 days after the second AZD1222 dose. The receptor comes from an adult who received the AZD1222 COVID-19 vaccine. The genes are TRBV7-6 and TRBJ2-3, with TRBD1 matching 8 bases. DNA for the CDR3: TGTGCCAGCAGCTTAACAGGGGGAGCAGATACGCAGTATTTT. Encoded protein: CASSLTGGADTQYF.